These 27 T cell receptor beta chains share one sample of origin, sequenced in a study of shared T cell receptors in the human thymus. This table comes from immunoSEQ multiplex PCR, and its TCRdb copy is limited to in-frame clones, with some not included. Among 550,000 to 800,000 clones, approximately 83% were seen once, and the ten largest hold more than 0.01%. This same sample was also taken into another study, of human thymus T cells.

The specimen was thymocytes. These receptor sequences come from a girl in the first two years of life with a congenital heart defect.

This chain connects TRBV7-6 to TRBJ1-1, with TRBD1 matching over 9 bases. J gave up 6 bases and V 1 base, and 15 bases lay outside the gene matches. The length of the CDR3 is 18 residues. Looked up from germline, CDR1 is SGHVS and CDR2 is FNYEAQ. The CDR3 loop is CASSLDGGDRESAPEAFF. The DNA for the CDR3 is TGTGCCAGCAGCTTAGACGGTGGGGACAGGGAGTCGGCGCCTGAAGCTTTCTTT.

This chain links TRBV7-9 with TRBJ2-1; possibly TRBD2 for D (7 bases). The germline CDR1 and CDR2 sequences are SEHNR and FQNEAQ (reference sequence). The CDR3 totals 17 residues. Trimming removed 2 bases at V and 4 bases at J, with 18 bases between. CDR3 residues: CASSLREEGEGYNEQFF. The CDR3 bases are TGTGCCAGCAGCTTAAGAGAGGAGGGGGAGGGGTACAATGAGCAGTTCTTC.

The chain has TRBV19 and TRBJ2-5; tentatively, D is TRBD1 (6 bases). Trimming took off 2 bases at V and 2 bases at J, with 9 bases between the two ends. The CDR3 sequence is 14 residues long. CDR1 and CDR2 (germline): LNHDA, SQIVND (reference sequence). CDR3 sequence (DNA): TGTGCCAGTAGTATAACGGACAGACAAGAGACCCAGTACTTC. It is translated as CASSITDRQETQYF.

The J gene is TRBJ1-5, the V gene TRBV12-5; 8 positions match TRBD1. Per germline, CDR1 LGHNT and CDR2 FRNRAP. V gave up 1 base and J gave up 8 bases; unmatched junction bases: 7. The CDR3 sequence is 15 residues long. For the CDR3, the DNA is TGTGCTAGTGGTTTGGAGACTCGGACAGGGAAGCCCCAGCATTTT. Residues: CASGLETRTGKPQHF.

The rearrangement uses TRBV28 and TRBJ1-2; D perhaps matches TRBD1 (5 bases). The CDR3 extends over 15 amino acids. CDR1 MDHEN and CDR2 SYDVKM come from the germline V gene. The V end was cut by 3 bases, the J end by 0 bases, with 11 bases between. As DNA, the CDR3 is TGTGCCAGCAGTTTCCTGACAGAGACTAACTATGGCTACACCTTC. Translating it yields CASSFLTETNYGYTF.

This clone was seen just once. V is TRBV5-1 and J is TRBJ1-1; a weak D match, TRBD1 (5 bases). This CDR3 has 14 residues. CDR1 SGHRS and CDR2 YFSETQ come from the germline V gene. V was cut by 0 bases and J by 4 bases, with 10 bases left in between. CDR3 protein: CASSLVTDGTEAFF. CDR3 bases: TGCGCCAGCAGCTTGGTGACAGATGGCACTGAAGCTTTCTTT.

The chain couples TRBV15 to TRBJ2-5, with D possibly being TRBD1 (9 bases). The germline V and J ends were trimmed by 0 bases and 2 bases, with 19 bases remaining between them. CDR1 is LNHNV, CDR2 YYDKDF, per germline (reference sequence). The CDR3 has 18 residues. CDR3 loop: CATSREWDRAGGQETQYF. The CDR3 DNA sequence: TGTGCCACCAGCAGAGAGTGGGACAGGGCGGGGGGACAAGAGACCCAGTACTTC.

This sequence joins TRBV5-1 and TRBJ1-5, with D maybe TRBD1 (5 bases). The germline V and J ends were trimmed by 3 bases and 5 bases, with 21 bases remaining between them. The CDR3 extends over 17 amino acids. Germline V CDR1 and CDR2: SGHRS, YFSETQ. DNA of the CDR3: TGCGCCAGCAGCTCACAACCTGGCAGGGATGGGGATCAGCCCCAGCATTTT. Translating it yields CASSSQPGRDGDQPQHF.

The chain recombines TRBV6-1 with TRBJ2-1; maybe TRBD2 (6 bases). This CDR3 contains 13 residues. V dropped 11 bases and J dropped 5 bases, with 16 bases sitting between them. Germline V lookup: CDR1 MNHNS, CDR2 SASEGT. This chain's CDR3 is CARTGVPNNEQFF. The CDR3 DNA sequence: TGTGCCCGTACGGGGGTCCCAAACAATGAGCAGTTCTTC.

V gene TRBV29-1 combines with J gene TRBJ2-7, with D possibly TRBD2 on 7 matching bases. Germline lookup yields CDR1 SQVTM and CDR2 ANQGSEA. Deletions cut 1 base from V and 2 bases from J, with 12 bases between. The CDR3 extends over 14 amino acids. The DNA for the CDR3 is TGCAGCGTTGAAGGGCGGGGGCCTACCTACGAGCAGTACTTC. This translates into CSVEGRGPTYEQYF.

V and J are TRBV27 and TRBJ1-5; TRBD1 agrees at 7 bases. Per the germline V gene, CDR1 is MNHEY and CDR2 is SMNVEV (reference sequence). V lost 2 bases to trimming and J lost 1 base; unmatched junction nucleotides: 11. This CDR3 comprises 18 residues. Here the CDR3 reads CASSLRGRTGNSNQPQHF. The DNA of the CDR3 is TGTGCCAGCAGTTTACGCGGACGGACAGGAAACAGCAATCAGCCCCAGCATTTT.

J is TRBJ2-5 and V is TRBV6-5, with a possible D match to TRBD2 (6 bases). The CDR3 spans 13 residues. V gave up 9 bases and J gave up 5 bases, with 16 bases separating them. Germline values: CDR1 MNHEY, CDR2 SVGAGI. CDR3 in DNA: TGTGCCAGGGGTGCGGGGATTCGGGAGACCCAGTACTTC. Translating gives CARGAGIRETQYF.

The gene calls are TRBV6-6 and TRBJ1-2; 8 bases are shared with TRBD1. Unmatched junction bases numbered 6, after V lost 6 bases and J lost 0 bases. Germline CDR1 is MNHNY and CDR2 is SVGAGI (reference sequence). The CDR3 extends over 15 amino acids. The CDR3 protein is CASSTGQGPNYGYTF. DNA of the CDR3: TGTGCCAGCAGCACCGGACAGGGTCCTAACTATGGCTACACCTTC.

The DNA for the CDR3 is TGTGCCAGCAGCGTAGACGGGGTAGCGGCCTACAATGAGCAGTTCTTC. It specifies CASSVDGVAAYNEQFF. V is TRBV9 and J is TRBJ2-1; D perhaps matches TRBD2 (6 bases). Germline V CDR1 and CDR2: SGDLS, YYNGEE. The CDR3 length is 16 residues. Trimming cost V 0 bases and J 2 bases, with 12 bases left between them.

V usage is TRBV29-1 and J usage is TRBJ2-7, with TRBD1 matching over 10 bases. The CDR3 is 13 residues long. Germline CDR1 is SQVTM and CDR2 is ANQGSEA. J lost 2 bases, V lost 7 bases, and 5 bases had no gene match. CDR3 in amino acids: CSARDRGTYEQYF. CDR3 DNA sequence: TGCAGCGCCCGGGACAGGGGAACCTACGAGCAGTACTTC.

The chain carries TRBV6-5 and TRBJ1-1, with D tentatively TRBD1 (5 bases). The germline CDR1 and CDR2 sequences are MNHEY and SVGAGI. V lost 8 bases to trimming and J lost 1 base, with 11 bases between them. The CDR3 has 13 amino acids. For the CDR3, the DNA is TGTGCCAGCGCAGGGCGATCGAACACTGAAGCTTTCTTT. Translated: CASAGRSNTEAFF.

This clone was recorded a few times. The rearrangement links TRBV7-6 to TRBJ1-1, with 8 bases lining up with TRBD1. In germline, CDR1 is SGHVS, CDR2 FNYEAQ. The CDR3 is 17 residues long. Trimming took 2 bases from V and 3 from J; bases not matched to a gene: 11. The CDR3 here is CASSLYPTGAKYTEAFF. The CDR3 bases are TGTGCCAGCAGCTTATACCCGACAGGGGCTAAGTACACTGAAGCTTTCTTT.

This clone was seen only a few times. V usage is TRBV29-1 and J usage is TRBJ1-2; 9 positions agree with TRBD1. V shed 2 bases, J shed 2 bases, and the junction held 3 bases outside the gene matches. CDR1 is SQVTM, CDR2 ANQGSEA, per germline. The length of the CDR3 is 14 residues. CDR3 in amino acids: CSVESGTGNYGYTF. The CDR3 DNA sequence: TGCAGCGTTGAATCTGGGACAGGGAACTATGGCTACACCTTC.

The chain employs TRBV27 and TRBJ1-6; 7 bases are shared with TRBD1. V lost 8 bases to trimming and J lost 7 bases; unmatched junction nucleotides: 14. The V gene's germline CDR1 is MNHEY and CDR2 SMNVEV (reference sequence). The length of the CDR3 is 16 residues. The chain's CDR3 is CASGEVRTGLNSPLHF. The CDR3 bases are TGTGCCAGCGGCGAAGTGCGGACAGGACTAAATTCACCCCTCCACTTT.

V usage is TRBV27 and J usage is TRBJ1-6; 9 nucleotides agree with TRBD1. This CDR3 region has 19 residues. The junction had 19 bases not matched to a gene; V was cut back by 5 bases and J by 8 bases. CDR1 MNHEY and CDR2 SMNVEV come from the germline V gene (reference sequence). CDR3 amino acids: CASSLPTPGQGVRHSPLHF. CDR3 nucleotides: TGTGCCAGCAGTCTACCCACTCCGGGACAGGGAGTACGCCATTCACCCCTCCACTTT.

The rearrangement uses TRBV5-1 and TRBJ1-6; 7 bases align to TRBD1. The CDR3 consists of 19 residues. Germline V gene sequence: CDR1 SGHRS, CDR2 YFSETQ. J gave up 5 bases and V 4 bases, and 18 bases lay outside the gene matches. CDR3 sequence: CASSPGGTDFSDHNSPLHF. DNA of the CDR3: TGCGCCAGCAGCCCGGGGGGGACAGATTTTTCCGATCATAATTCACCCCTCCACTTT.

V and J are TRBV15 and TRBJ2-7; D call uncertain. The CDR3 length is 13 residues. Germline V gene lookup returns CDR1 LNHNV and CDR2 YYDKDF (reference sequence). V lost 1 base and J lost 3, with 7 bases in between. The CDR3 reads CATSRAVNYEQYF. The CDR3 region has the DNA TGTGCCACCAGCAGAGCTGTTAACTACGAGCAGTACTTC.

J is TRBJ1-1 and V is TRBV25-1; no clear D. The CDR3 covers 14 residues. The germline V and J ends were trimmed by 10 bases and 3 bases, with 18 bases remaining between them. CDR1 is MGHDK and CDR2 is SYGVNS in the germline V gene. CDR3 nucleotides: TGTGCCAACACCAAGCCAGGTCGCCACACTGAAGCTTTCTTT. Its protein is CANTKPGRHTEAFF. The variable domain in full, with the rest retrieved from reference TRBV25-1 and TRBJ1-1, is EADIYQTPRYLVIGTGKKITLECSQTMGHDKMYWYQQDPGMELHLIHYSYGVNSTEKGDLSSESTVSRIRTEHFPLTLESARPSHTSQYLCANTKPGRHTEAFFGQGTRLTVV.

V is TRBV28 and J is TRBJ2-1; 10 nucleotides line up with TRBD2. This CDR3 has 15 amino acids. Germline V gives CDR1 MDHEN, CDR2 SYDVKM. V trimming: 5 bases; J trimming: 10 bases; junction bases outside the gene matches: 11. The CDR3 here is CASSPGTSEAAEQFF. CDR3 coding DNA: TGTGCCAGCAGTCCCGGGACTAGCGAAGCTGCCGAGCAGTTCTTC.

The DNA of the CDR3 is TGTGCCAGCAGCCCCCCGCCAGGTCTAGCGCCTGAGAACTACGAGCAGTACTTC. This translates into CASSPPPGLAPENYEQYF. The rearrangement links TRBV11-2 to TRBJ2-7; tentatively, D is TRBD2 (6 bases). Per germline, CDR1 SGHAT and CDR2 FQNNGV. Trimming left V 5 bases short and J 3 bases short, with 26 bases between. The CDR3 consists of 18 residues.

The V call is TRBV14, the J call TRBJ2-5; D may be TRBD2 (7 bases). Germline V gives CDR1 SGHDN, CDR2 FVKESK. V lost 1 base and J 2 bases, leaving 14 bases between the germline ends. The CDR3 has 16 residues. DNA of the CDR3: TGTGCCAGCAGCCAAGTCGGCGGGGGCCAACAAGAGACCCAGTACTTC. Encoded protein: CASSQVGGGQQETQYF.

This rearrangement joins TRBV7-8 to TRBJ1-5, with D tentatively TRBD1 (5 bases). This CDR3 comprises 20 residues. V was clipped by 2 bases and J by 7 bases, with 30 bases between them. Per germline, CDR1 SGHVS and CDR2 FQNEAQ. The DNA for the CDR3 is TGTGCCAGCAGCTTAAGAAGGACAAGCTTACAAATTACCGGGGGACAGCCCCAGCATTTT. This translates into CASSLRRTSLQITGGQPQHF.